Given below is one T cell receptor beta chain in context. The data were obtained in a study of blood T cell repertoires in COVID-19. Study-wide background: The United States, Italy and Spain provided the acute and convalescent COVID-19 samples. Nucleic acid was either cDNA or gDNA, and it came from T cells, B-cell-depleted T cells, or PBMCs.

V lost 5 bases to trimming and J lost 0 bases; unmatched junction nucleotides: 12. The CDR3 is 19 residues long. The germline gives CDR1 SEHNR, CDR2 FQNEAQ (reference sequence). Authors' processing steps: Quantification of nucleated cells was approximated via reference gene primer amplification. TCRdb's table, derived via immunoSEQ multiplex PCR, lists solely in-frame clones and lacks some. That table supplies the V and J calls and clone size; D and trimming were determined from the DNA. The table includes 65,000 to 80,000 clones, 90% detected once. This receptor was taken from a human donor in a cohort sampled during active COVID-19. The V gene is TRBV7-9, the J gene TRBJ2-2; 10 bases are shared with TRBD2. Sequenced material: peripheral blood. In nucleotides, the CDR3 is TGTGCCAGCAGCCTCGGGGGACTAGCGACCCTCGCGAACACCGGGGAGCTGTTTTTT. This encodes CASSLGGLATLANTGELFF.